This T cell receptor (beta chain) was profiled in a study of blood T cell repertoires in COVID-19. Recruits, aged roughly 18 to 100 years, lived in around 24 US areas. Cohorts were assigned according to the clinical history that participants reported. Resolution of symptoms, clearance, or two negative PCRs was present in recovered Cohort 3 donors. This clone appeared many times. In the original analysis: For nucleated cells, counts were estimated from reference gene primer amplification. Libraries were prepared by immunoSEQ multiplex PCR; TCRdb keeps only in-frame clonotypes and omits some of them. The V and J calls and clone size come from that table; D and trimming were worked out from the DNA. Of about 480,000 clones in the sample, 88% were seen once. The trim removed 2 bases at V and 2 bases at J, leaving 5 bases unmatched. This CDR3 has 16 amino acids. CDR1 is LGHNA and CDR2 is YNFKEQ in the germline V gene.

The source of this sequence is a woman in her forties who had recovered from COVID-19. The chain links TRBV4-2 to TRBJ2-7; 11 bases match TRBD2. Sequencing used PBMCs or T cells enriched from blood (not recorded which). The CDR3 protein is CASSQIGTSGTYEQYF. The CDR3 DNA is TGTGCCAGCAGCCAAATCGGGACTAGCGGCACCTACGAGCAGTACTTC.